Listed here are 9 T cell receptor beta chains from one sample, sequenced in a study of cytomegalovirus exposure and HLA in healthy donors. The PCR ran on 60 Vbeta and 13 Jbeta primers. Measured with immunoSEQ multiplex PCR; TCRdb has only the in-frame clones, and not every one. The sample lists about 120,000 clones, approximately 75% occurring once. Specimen: PBMCs. These receptors were taken from a middle-aged man in good health and CMV-seropositive.

The J gene is TRBJ2-1, the V gene TRBV10-1, with 15 positions matching TRBD2. This CDR3 region has 16 residues. Per the germline V gene, CDR1 is WNHNN and CDR2 is SYGVQD (reference sequence). Losses at the gene ends were 2 bases for V and 7 bases for J; bases not matched to a gene: 3. The CDR3 sequence is CASSEGLAGGENEQFF. Here the CDR3 DNA reads TGCGCCAGCAGTGAGGGACTAGCGGGAGGGGAAAATGAGCAGTTCTTC.

This clone was observed a few times. The chain couples TRBV10-2 to TRBJ1-1; maybe TRBD1 (6 bases). V was clipped by 2 bases and J by 4 bases, with 8 bases between them. The length of the CDR3 is 13 residues. Germline assignment: CDR1 WSHSY and CDR2 SAAADI. The CDR3 DNA follows: TGCGCCAGCAGTGAGCAAGGGGGCACTGAAGCTTTCTTT. Translating it yields CASSEQGGTEAFF.

The chain is built from TRBV5-1 and TRBJ1-2; 10 positions match TRBD1. The germline V gene encodes CDR1 SGHRS and CDR2 YFSETQ. After removal of 4 bases from V and 6 bases from J, the junction contained 3 bases not matched to a gene. This CDR3 spans 13 amino acids. The CDR3 DNA reads as TGCGCCAGCAGCCCCGGACAGGGGGATGGCTACACCTTC. Translation: CASSPGQGDGYTF. Full variable domain (remainder filled in from reference TRBV5-1 and TRBJ1-2): KAGVTQTPRYLIKTRGQQVTLSCSPISGHRSVSWYQQTPGQGLQFLFEYFSETQRNKGNFPGRFSGRQFSNSRSEMNVSTLELGDSALYLCASSPGQGDGYTFGSGTRLTVV.

This chain connects TRBV6-5 to TRBJ2-1, with D perhaps matching TRBD1 (5 bases). CDR3 length: 15 amino acids. Per the germline V gene, CDR1 is MNHEY and CDR2 is SVGAGI. V lost 9 bases and J 2 bases, leaving 17 bases between the germline ends. CDR3 nucleotides: TGTGCCAGTACCCCCGGTGGGGCTACCTACAATGAGCAGTTCTTC. Protein: CASTPGGATYNEQFF.

As for this clone: At one end the junction does not follow the germline gene, possibly because of a read error. The CDR3 region has the DNA TGTGCCAGCAGCTCCAGGACAGGACCTCAGGCCTTT. Protein: CASSSRTGPQAF. The chain is built from TRBV13 and TRBJ1-6; 7 nucleotides line up with TRBD1. The CDR3 is 12 amino acids. The germline gives CDR1 PRHDT, CDR2 FYEKMQ (reference sequence).

The chain joins TRBV30 to TRBJ1-1; D not resolved. Germline assignment: CDR1 GTSNPN and CDR2 SVGIG (reference sequence). V shed 2 bases and J shed 1 base, with 8 bases lying between them. There are 13 residues in the CDR3. CDR3 in DNA: TGTGCCTGGAGTACGGAGGGGAACACTGAAGCTTTCTTT. Translated, it gives CAWSTEGNTEAFF.

The J gene is TRBJ1-3, the V gene TRBV29-1; D is unresolved. V was pared by 6 bases and J by 2 bases, with 14 bases between. The CDR3 runs to 14 residues. The V gene's germline CDR1 is SQVTM and CDR2 ANQGSEA. The CDR3 is CSVYGPTTGNTIYF. In DNA form, the CDR3 reads TGCAGCGTGTATGGGCCAACCACTGGAAACACCATATATTTT.

This clone was detected only once. V and J are TRBV10-3 and TRBJ2-1; 10 nucleotides match TRBD2. The CDR3 consists of 16 residues. CDR1 is ENHRY and CDR2 is SYGVKD in the germline V gene. V gave up 4 bases and J gave up 1 base; unmatched junction bases: 4. This chain's CDR3 is CAISVRTSGSYNEQFF. The DNA for the CDR3 is TGTGCCATCAGTGTGAGGACTAGCGGATCCTACAATGAGCAGTTCTTC.

The chain is built from TRBV7-2 and TRBJ1-3; the D gene is possibly TRBD1 (6 bases). V was cut by 5 bases and J by 1 base, with 15 bases left in between. In germline, CDR1 is SGHTA, CDR2 FQGNSA. The CDR3 is made up of 16 amino acids. CDR3 in DNA: TGTGCCAGCAGCGTAGATACAGGGTCGTCTGGAAACACCATATATTTT. The encoded protein is CASSVDTGSSGNTIYF.